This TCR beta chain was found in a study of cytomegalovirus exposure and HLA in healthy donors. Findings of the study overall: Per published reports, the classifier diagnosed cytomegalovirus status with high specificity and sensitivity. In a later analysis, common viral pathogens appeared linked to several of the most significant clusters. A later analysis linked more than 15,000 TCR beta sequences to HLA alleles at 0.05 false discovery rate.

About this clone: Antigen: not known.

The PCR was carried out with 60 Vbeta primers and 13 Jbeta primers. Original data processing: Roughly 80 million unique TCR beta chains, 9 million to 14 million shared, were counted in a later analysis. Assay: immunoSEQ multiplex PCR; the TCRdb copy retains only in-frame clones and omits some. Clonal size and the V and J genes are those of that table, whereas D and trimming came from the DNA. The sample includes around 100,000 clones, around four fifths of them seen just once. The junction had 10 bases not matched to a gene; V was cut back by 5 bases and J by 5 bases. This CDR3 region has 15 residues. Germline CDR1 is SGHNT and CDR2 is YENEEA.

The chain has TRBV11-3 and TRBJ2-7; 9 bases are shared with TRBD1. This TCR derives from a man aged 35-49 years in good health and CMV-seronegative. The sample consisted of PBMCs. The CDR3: CASSRGTGISHEQYF. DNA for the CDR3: TGTGCCAGCAGCCGTGGGACAGGGATATCTCACGAGCAGTACTTC. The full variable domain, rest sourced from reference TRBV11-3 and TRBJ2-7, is EAGVVQSPRYKIIEKKQPVAFWCNPISGHNTLYWYLQNLGQGPELLIRYENEEAVDDSQLPKDRFSAERLKGVDSTLKIQPAELGDSAVYLCASSRGTGISHEQYFGPGTRLTVT.